This T cell receptor (beta chain) originates from a study of OX40 agonist ivuxolimab in advanced cancers. Study as a whole: Prior checkpoint blockade (anti-PD-1, anti-PD-L1 or anti-CTLA-4) was permitted; around 40% had it.

Exclusion applied to patients with autoimmune disease history or systemic immunosuppression. Study-level points and caveats: Antigen targets of the expanded peripheral T cells went undetermined.

The CDR3 extends over 14 amino acids. Germline values: CDR1 SGHTA, CDR2 FQGNSA. V trimming: 5 bases; J trimming: 8 bases; junction bases outside the gene matches: 11. Sequenced by immunoSEQ multiplex PCR; TCRdb stores in-frame clones only, minus some. The sample shows around 19,000 clones, approximately 86% of them seen only once. On this clone itself: Its matching antigen is unknown.

This TCR came from an adult with an advanced solid tumor such as melanoma, head and neck, liver or kidney cancer. The rearrangement uses TRBV7-2 and TRBJ1-2; 7 bases match TRBD1. The starting material was CD4+ or CD8+ T cells sorted from blood, obtained in a trial of the OX40 agonist ivuxolimab. This CDR3 is CASSRQGVSFGYTF. The CDR3 DNA reads TGTGCCAGCAGCCGCCAGGGGGTTTCGTTCGGCTACACCTTC.